This T cell receptor beta chain was recorded in a study of response to subunit inactivated influenza vaccine. Overall study results and limits: That few new T cells are recruited by each seasonal influenza vaccination was the authors' suggestion.

This clonotype was recorded a few times. Its target is not known. Each CDR3 protein is one row after TCRdb ran MiXCR on the RT-PCR reads. The data contain hundreds of thousands of distinct CDR3 sequences, about a sixth of them singletons. V was clipped by 6 bases and J by 4 bases; unmatched bases: 12. This CDR3 contains 16 residues. The source material was PBMCs from blood, sampled 12 days after vaccination. The chain links TRBV12-3 or TRBV12-4 to TRBJ2-1, with TRBD1 matching over 7 bases. The TCR sequence derives from a man between 45 and 60 years old who received an inactivated influenza vaccine. DNA for the CDR3: TGTGCCAGCAGCCCCTTCCGGGACAGAGCATACAATGAGCAGTTCTTC. It specifies CASSPFRDRAYNEQFF.